This is a list of T cell receptor beta chains from one sample in a study of blood T cell repertoires in COVID-19. The data were produced by immunoSEQ multiplex PCR, yet TCRdb's version contains in-frame clones alone and is incomplete. Of a few hundred thousand clones listed, less than 85% are singletons. The sequenced sample consisted of peripheral blood. The source is a woman under 30 with acute or convalescent COVID-19. CDR3s include the opening cysteine and the closing phenylalanine or tryptophan. D genes are given only for firm matches. For some rows the clone size is stated as once, few or many, or as a class when expanded; others skip it.

cdr3_nt	cdr3_aa	clone_size	v_call	j_call	d_call
TGTGCCAGCAGTTACCAGGGGGACTATGGCTACACCTTC	CASSYQGDYGYTF	-	TRBV6-6	TRBJ1-2	TRBD1
TGTGCCAGTAGCCCGGACAGGATTAACTATGGCTACACCTTC	CASSPDRINYGYTF	-	TRBV19	TRBJ1-2	TRBD1
TGTGCCAGCAGCCCACAGGGAGGGGCCACAACTAATGAAAAACTGTTTTTT	CASSPQGGATTNEKLFF	-	TRBV3-1/TRBV3-2	TRBJ1-4	-
TGTGCCACCAGCAGAGGGAGGGGGCTTGGTGAAAAACTGTTTTTT	CATSRGRGLGEKLFF	-	TRBV15	TRBJ1-4	TRBD1
TGTGCTAGCAGCCAAACTGACGAACTAAGGACAGGGCAGTTCTCTGGCTACACCTTC	CASSQTDELRTGQFSGYTF	-	TRBV7-7	TRBJ1-2	TRBD1
TGTGCCAGCAGGCAAGGGGGGGACTACAATGAGCAGTTCTTC	CASRQGGDYNEQFF	-	TRBV7-2	TRBJ2-1	-
TGCAGCGTCGTGATAGACAGGGGTCCGGACACCATATATTTT	CSVVIDRGPDTIYF	-	TRBV29-1	TRBJ1-3	TRBD1
TGTGCCAGCAGCTTGCAGGGGGCGGCAGCTACTAATGAAAAACTGTTTTTT	CASSLQGAAATNEKLFF	few	TRBV11-2	TRBJ1-4	TRBD1
TGTGCCAGCAGGCCATTGACAGGGAACTATAATTCACCCCTCCACTTT	CASRPLTGNYNSPLHF	-	TRBV27	TRBJ1-6	TRBD1
TGTGCCAGCAGCTTAGTTCGGCTAGCGGGAGGGCCGCGAACCGGGGAGCTGTTTTTT	CASSLVRLAGGPRTGELFF	-	TRBV7-2	TRBJ2-2	TRBD2
TGTGCCAGCAGCTTAGTCGGTCCCGGGTCCTACGAGCAGTACTTC	CASSLVGPGSYEQYF	-	TRBV7-2	TRBJ2-7	-
TGTGCCAGCAAACAGGCCCAGAACTATGGCTACACCTTC	CASKQAQNYGYTF	-	TRBV6-6	TRBJ1-2	-
TGTGCCAGCAGCGTAGGGGAGGAGGAAGCGGGAGCCAACACAGATACGCAGTATTTT	CASSVGEEEAGANTDTQYF	-	TRBV9	TRBJ2-3	TRBD2
TGTGCCAGCAGTCCCCTGGGCAGAGGACTAGTTGGCGAGCAGTACTTC	CASSPLGRGLVGEQYF	-	TRBV6-2/TRBV6-3	TRBJ2-7	TRBD2
TGTGCCAGCTCACCCGTACCCCCGGGACAGAGCTCTGGAAACACCATATATTTT	CASSPVPPGQSSGNTIYF	-	TRBV18	TRBJ1-3	TRBD1
TGTGCCAGCAGCCCTGGGGAGGGGGACGGTCAGCCCCAGCATTTT	CASSPGEGDGQPQHF	-	TRBV9	TRBJ1-5	-
TGTGCCAGCAGCTTAACCCCCGGACAGTACACTGAAGCTTTCTTT	CASSLTPGQYTEAFF	-	TRBV7-3	TRBJ1-1	-
TGTGCCAGCAGTGAGCTGGGGCATCAGCCCCAGCATTTT	CASSELGHQPQHF	-	TRBV25-1	TRBJ1-5	-
TGTGCCAGCAGTTACCGCACCGCAGGGGGCGGGGAGCTGTTTTTT	CASSYRTAGGGELFF	-	TRBV6-2/TRBV6-3	TRBJ2-2	TRBD1
TGTGCCAGTATGGTGATTGCGGGACAGGGGGCAACTTTCTTT	CASMVIAGQGATFF	-	TRBV19	TRBJ1-1	TRBD1
TGTGCCAGCAGTTTTTCGGGATTCTTCACAGATACGCAGTATTTT	CASSFSGFFTDTQYF	-	TRBV6-2/TRBV6-3	TRBJ2-3	-
TGTGCCAGCAGTGAAACAGCTAACTATGGCTACACCTTC	CASSETANYGYTF	once	TRBV6-1	TRBJ1-2	-
TGTGCCAGCTCACCCGACAGGGGCGAGCAGTACTTC	CASSPDRGEQYF	-	TRBV18	TRBJ2-7	TRBD1
TGTGCCAGCAGCACAAGACTAGCGGGAGGGCCCTACGAGCAGTACTTC	CASSTRLAGGPYEQYF	-	TRBV7-2	TRBJ2-7	TRBD2
TGTGCCAGCAGCGCGGGGGTTGTAGGGGCCGATGAGCAGTTCTTC	CASSAGVVGADEQFF	few	TRBV9	TRBJ2-1	-
TGTGCCAGCAGTCCGAATCCGGGACAGGGGAGGTATGGCTACACCTTC	CASSPNPGQGRYGYTF	-	TRBV27	TRBJ1-2	TRBD1
TGTGCCAGCAGCATGACAGGGGGAAAAAACACTGAAGCTTTCTTT	CASSMTGGKNTEAFF	-	TRBV5-5	TRBJ1-1	TRBD1
TGTGCCACCGCCCCTCGTAGCGGGAGCCAAGAGACCCAGTACTTC	CATAPRSGSQETQYF	-	TRBV24-1	TRBJ2-5	TRBD2
TGTGCCAGCAGTGACCGACAGGGGTTTCAGCCCCAGCATTTT	CASSDRQGFQPQHF	-	TRBV6-2/TRBV6-3	TRBJ1-5	TRBD1
TGCAGTGCTAGTATTAGCGGCTACACAGATACGCAGTATTTT	CSASISGYTDTQYF	-	TRBV20-1	TRBJ2-3	-
TGTGCCAGCAGTTACCAGGGGGATAGCAATCAGCCCCAGCATTTT	CASSYQGDSNQPQHF	-	TRBV6-5	TRBJ1-5	TRBD1
TGTGCCAGCAGCTTGTCGCCGGGACAGGGGGATGAAAAACTGTTTTTT	CASSLSPGQGDEKLFF	-	TRBV5-4	TRBJ1-4	TRBD1
TGCGCCAGCAGCCCGCACAGGGGGCCGTCCAACGAGCAGTACTTC	CASSPHRGPSNEQYF	-	TRBV5-1	TRBJ2-7	TRBD1
TGTGCCAGTAGAACACAGGGGTCCAGCTATGGCTACACCTTC	CASRTQGSSYGYTF	-	TRBV19	TRBJ1-2	TRBD1
TGTGCCAGCAGCCAACCCAGGGGGCGAGGCACTGAAGCTTTCTTT	CASSQPRGRGTEAFF	-	TRBV16	TRBJ1-1	TRBD1
TGTGCCAGCAGTTTCCCAGGGACTAGCGGCTACGAGCAGTACTTC	CASSFPGTSGYEQYF	-	TRBV6-6	TRBJ2-7	TRBD2
TGTGCCAGTAGTATCGGACAGGGGAGGTTCCCAGATACGCAGTATTTT	CASSIGQGRFPDTQYF	-	TRBV19	TRBJ2-3	TRBD1
TGTGCCAGCAGCGGACAGGGTAGTGTCTTGAGTGGCTACACCTTC	CASSGQGSVLSGYTF	-	TRBV3-1/TRBV3-2	TRBJ1-2	TRBD1
TGTGCCAGCAGCCCTGGGGGGTGGTATGGCTACACCTTC	CASSPGGWYGYTF	once	TRBV9	TRBJ1-2	-
TGTGCCATCAGTGGGCTAGCGGGGGTCACCGGGGAGCTGTTTTTT	CAISGLAGVTGELFF	-	TRBV10-3	TRBJ2-2	TRBD2
TGTGCCAGCAGTATAACAGGGGGCTCTAGTGCTGAAGCTTTCTTT	CASSITGGSSAEAFF	-	TRBV6-6	TRBJ1-1	TRBD1
TGTGCCAGCAGTGAGCGCAGGGCCGACGGCTACACCTTC	CASSERRADGYTF	few	TRBV6-1	TRBJ1-2	-
TGTGCCAGCAGTTACTCATCAGGGGGGTACGAGCAGTACTTC	CASSYSSGGYEQYF	once	TRBV6-2/TRBV6-3	TRBJ2-7	-
TGCGCCAGCTCCCTGACTGATAGCGGGGCCTACAATGAGCAGTTCTTC	CASSLTDSGAYNEQFF	once	TRBV10-1	TRBJ2-1	TRBD2
TGTGCCAGCAGTTCTCCTAGCGGGATTGGCTATGAGCAGTTCTTC	CASSSPSGIGYEQFF	-	TRBV27	TRBJ2-1	TRBD2
TGTGCCAGCAGCACACCCCGCCAGACAGGGTCTGGGGCCAACGTCCTGACTTTC	CASSTPRQTGSGANVLTF	-	TRBV9	TRBJ2-6	TRBD1
TGTGCCAGTAGTGCTCCGATGACAGGGACCTGGGAGCCCCAGCATTTT	CASSAPMTGTWEPQHF	few	TRBV19	TRBJ1-5	TRBD1
TGCAGTGCTAGTATCGGGGATTCACCCCTCCACTTT	CSASIGDSPLHF	-	TRBV20-1	TRBJ1-6	-
TGTGCCAGTAGCCGGGGACAGAGCTCTGGAAACACCATATATTTT	CASSRGQSSGNTIYF	once	TRBV19	TRBJ1-3	TRBD1
TGTGCCAGCAGCTCATCGGGGGGAGAGACCCAGTACTTC	CASSSSGGETQYF	-	TRBV7-9	TRBJ2-5	TRBD2
TGCGCCAGCAGCCAAGATTTGCGTAAAAGCTCCTACAATGAGCAGTTCTTC	CASSQDLRKSSYNEQFF	-	TRBV4-3	TRBJ2-1	-
TGCGCCAGCAGCCAAGCGACAGGGCTACCGAATAATTCACCCCTCCACTTT	CASSQATGLPNNSPLHF	once	TRBV4-3	TRBJ1-6	TRBD1
TGCGCCAGCAGCTTGGTGGTAACAGGGTCCTACGAGCAGTACTTC	CASSLVVTGSYEQYF	-	TRBV5-1	TRBJ2-7	-
TGTGCCAGCAGCCGAGAACGGGCGCGGGAGGTGGGTTACGAGCAGTACTTC	CASSRERAREVGYEQYF	-	TRBV11-2	TRBJ2-7	TRBD2
TGTGCCACCAGTGACCGGACTAGCGGGCAAGAGACCCAGTACTTC	CATSDRTSGQETQYF	-	TRBV24-1	TRBJ2-5	TRBD2
TGTGCCAGCAGTGAATTAGGCAGGGAGGCTGAAGCTTTCTTT	CASSELGREAEAFF	-	TRBV25-1	TRBJ1-1	-
TGCGCCAGCAGCTTGGATTGGATCCCAGGGGCTGAGGACACTGAAGCTTTCTTT	CASSLDWIPGAEDTEAFF	-	TRBV5-1	TRBJ1-1	-
TGTGCCAGCAGCTTAGGGGGACTAGCGGAGCAGTACTTC	CASSLGGLAEQYF	-	TRBV7-9	TRBJ2-7	TRBD2
TGTGCCAGCAGCTTGGGACTAGCGGGAGGCCTTAAGTACTTC	CASSLGLAGGLKYF	few	TRBV5-4	TRBJ2-7	TRBD2